The present T cell receptor beta chain was sequenced within a study of T cell responses to AZD1222 COVID-19 vaccine. Whole-study context: Both about-4-week and about-12-week second-dose recipients were combined.

About this clone itself: Its antigen is still unknown.

With 6 bases clipped from V and 2 bases from J, the junction kept 3 bases outside the gene matches. The germline CDR1 and CDR2 sequences are MNHEY and SVGAGI. The CDR3 totals 14 residues. Notes on the study in general: Clonal diversity may have been underestimated, and the donors were mostly white British, with more females than males. Spike-specific TCR breadth and depth both grew after two AZD1222 doses.

Using immunoSEQ multiplex PCR, the repertoire was profiled, and TCRdb retains in-frame clones only, with some absent. The table has about 99,000 clones, over 90% seen once; the top ten hold less than 6.5%. The origin of this receptor is an adult in good health. The sample was peripheral blood, taken on day 0 of AZD1222 vaccination. This chain connects TRBV6-5 to TRBJ1-2, with 10 bases fitting TRBD1. CDR3 sequence reads: CASSPGQGNYGYTF. DNA for the CDR3: TGTGCCAGCAGCCCGGGACAGGGGAACTATGGCTACACCTTC.